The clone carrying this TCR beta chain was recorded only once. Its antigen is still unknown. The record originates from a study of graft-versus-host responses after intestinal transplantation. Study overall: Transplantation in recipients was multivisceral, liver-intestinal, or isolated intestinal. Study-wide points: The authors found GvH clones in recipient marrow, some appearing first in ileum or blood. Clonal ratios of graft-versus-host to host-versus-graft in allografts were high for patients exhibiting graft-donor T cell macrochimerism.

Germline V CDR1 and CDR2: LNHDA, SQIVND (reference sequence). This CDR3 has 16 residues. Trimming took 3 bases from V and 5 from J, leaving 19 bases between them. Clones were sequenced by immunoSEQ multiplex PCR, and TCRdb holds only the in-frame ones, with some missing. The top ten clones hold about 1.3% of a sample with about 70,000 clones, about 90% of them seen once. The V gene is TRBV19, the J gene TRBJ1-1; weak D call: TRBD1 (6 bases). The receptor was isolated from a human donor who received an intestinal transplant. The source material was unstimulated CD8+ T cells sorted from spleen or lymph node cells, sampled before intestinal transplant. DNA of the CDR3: TGTGCCAGTAGTATGGGGGCGAAGGGATATTGGACTGAAGCTTTCTTT. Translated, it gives CASSMGAKGYWTEAFF.